The 7 T cell receptor beta chains below were found in one sample sequenced in a study of blood T cell repertoires in COVID-19. Method: immunoSEQ multiplex PCR; TCRdb's copy keeps in-frame clones and lacks some. The table has some 200,000 clones, about four fifths seen once. Sequences were obtained from PBMCs or T cells enriched from blood (not recorded which). The source is a woman aged 45 to 65 with acute COVID-19.

The rearrangement joins TRBV29-1 to TRBJ1-1; 9 bases match TRBD1. This CDR3 region has 14 residues. The germline gives CDR1 SQVTM, CDR2 ANQGSEA. Trimming at V came to 5 bases and at J to 4 bases, leaving 8 bases not matched to a gene. DNA of the CDR3: TGCAGCGTTCGGGACAGGGCGCAAGTCACTGAAGCTTTCTTT. Protein sequence: CSVRDRAQVTEAFF.

The rearrangement links TRBV18 to TRBJ2-5, with 14 bases aligning to TRBD2. The V segment lost 3 bases and the J segment 3 bases; nucleotides outside the gene matches: 3. This CDR3 region has 16 residues. The germline V gene encodes CDR1 KGHSH and CDR2 LQKENI. For the CDR3, the DNA is TGTGCCAGCTCACCCCGGGGACTAGCGGGAGAAGAGACCCAGTACTTC. Amino acids: CASSPRGLAGEETQYF.

The DNA of the CDR3 is TGTGCCAGCAGCGTAGGTGGTAGCGGAAACACCGGGGAGCTGTTTTTT. Its protein product is CASSVGGSGNTGELFF. The chain uses TRBV9 and TRBJ2-2, with a tentative D call TRBD2 (6 bases). The germline V and J ends were trimmed by 0 bases and 2 bases, with 11 bases remaining between them. CDR3 size: 16 residues. Germline V CDR1 and CDR2: SGDLS, YYNGEE.

In this sample, this clone turned up once. CDR3 sequence (DNA): TGTGCCAGCAGTTGGCGGCAGGGGATAGGCTACACCTTC. Amino acid sequence: CASSWRQGIGYTF. V is TRBV28 and J is TRBJ1-2; D possibly corresponds to TRBD1 (6 bases). Germline V CDR1 and CDR2: MDHEN, SYDVKM. The CDR3 sequence is 13 residues long. The V end was cut by 4 bases, the J end by 8 bases, with 14 bases between.

CDR3 protein: CASSLNGPDTQYF. The CDR3 DNA is TGTGCCAGCAGCTTAAATGGGCCAGATACGCAGTATTTT. This rearrangement joins TRBV7-3 to TRBJ2-3, with unresolved D. Per the germline V gene, CDR1 is SGHTA and CDR2 is FQGTGA. There are 13 residues in the CDR3. V dropped 1 base and J dropped 4 bases, with 6 bases sitting between them.

This clone came up a few times. The chain employs TRBV28 and TRBJ2-7, with D perhaps TRBD1 (5 bases). Germline lookup yields CDR1 MDHEN and CDR2 SYDVKM. Trimming stripped 5 bases from V and 7 bases from J, with 15 bases between. There are 13 residues in the CDR3. DNA of the CDR3: TGTGCCAGCAGTCCGCCCAGGGTGTGGGAGCAGTACTTC. Its protein is CASSPPRVWEQYF.

The sample holds a few counts of this clone. The J gene is TRBJ2-7, the V gene TRBV12-5; 8 nucleotides align to TRBD1. CDR1 and CDR2 from the germline V gene are LGHNT and FRNRAP. The CDR3 consists of 15 residues. The V segment lost 6 bases and the J segment 0 bases; nucleotides outside the gene matches: 7. The CDR3 DNA is TGTGCTAGTGGCCCGGGACAGGCTGCCTCCTACGAGCAGTACTTC. Translating gives CASGPGQAASYEQYF.